These 16 T cell receptor beta chains were sequenced from one sample in a study of radiation and T cells in renal cell carcinoma. Using immunoSEQ multiplex PCR, the repertoire was profiled, and TCRdb retains in-frame clones only, with some absent. Of approximately 120,000 clones listed, 80% to 85% are singletons. The time point was: baseline pretreatment blood. As to treatment: 15 Gy SBRT to primary tumor, nephrectomy 4 weeks later. This specimen was blood, taken from a patient whose treatment included radiotherapy and nephrectomy. The source of these receptors is a woman in her sixties with renal cell carcinoma.

The chain employs TRBV5-8 and TRBJ2-4; a weak D match, TRBD1 (6 bases). V lost 3 bases to trimming and J lost 9 bases, with 13 bases between them. The CDR3 has 13 residues. Germline assignment: CDR1 SGHTS and CDR2 YDEGEE. The CDR3 region has the DNA TGTGCCAGCAGCTGGGAAACAGGGAGCATTCAGTACTTC. Amino acids: CASSWETGSIQYF. The whole variable domain, remainder taken from reference TRBV5-8 and TRBJ2-4, is EAGVTQSPTHLIKTRGQQATLRCSPISGHTSVYWYQQALGLGLQFLLWYDEGEERNRGNFPPRFSGRQFPNYSSELNVNALELEDSALYLCASSWETGSIQYFGAGTRLSVL.

The J gene is TRBJ2-2, the V gene TRBV5-8, with D possibly being TRBD2 (5 bases). Germline V gene lookup returns CDR1 SGHTS and CDR2 YDEGEE. The CDR3 contains 13 residues. The V and J ends lost 1 base and 6 bases respectively, with 7 bases between them. The DNA for the CDR3 is TGTGCCAGCAGCTTGTACGGGGCCGGGGAGCTGTTTTTT. Protein sequence: CASSLYGAGELFF.

J is TRBJ2-6 and V is TRBV7-2; D unclear. The CDR3 has 13 residues. From germline, CDR1 is SGHTA and CDR2 FQGNSA. Trimming shortened V by 5 bases and J by 1 base, and 3 bases separated the two germline ends. The CDR3 sequence: CASSPSGANVLTF. The CDR3 nucleotides are TGTGCCAGCAGCCCGTCTGGGGCCAACGTCCTGACTTTC.

This rearrangement joins TRBV5-1 to TRBJ2-5; D is uncertain. Germline values: CDR1 SGHRS, CDR2 YFSETQ. The V end lost 0 bases, the J end lost 5 bases, and 8 bases lay between the germline ends. The CDR3 loop spans 13 amino acids. This chain's CDR3 is CASSLAWRETQYF. CDR3 sequence (DNA): TGCGCCAGCAGCTTGGCTTGGCGGGAGACCCAGTACTTC.

The gene calls are TRBV27 and TRBJ1-3, with 7 positions matching TRBD1. The CDR3 totals 16 residues. The junction had 7 bases not matched to a gene; V was cut back by 5 bases and J by 0 bases. Per germline, CDR1 MNHEY and CDR2 SMNVEV (reference sequence). CDR3 sequence (DNA): TGTGCCAGCAGTCCCCTGGACAGGCTCTCTGGAAACACCATATATTTT. It yields the protein CASSPLDRLSGNTIYF.

The J gene is TRBJ1-2, the V gene TRBV29-1, with TRBD1 matching over 7 bases. Trimming took 2 bases from V and 4 from J; bases not matched to a gene: 4. Germline-derived CDR1 and CDR2 are SQVTM and ANQGSEA. CDR3 length: 13 amino acids. The CDR3 coding sequence is TGCAGCGTTGAAACTGGGACAGCCTATGGCTACACCTTC. Translating it yields CSVETGTAYGYTF.

The CDR3 protein is CASRVRAGAPEAFF. CDR3 nucleotides: TGTGCCAGTAGGGTCAGGGCAGGAGCGCCTGAAGCTTTCTTT. The chain employs TRBV19 and TRBJ1-1; possibly TRBD1 for D (5 bases). V gave up 6 bases and J gave up 6 bases, with 17 bases separating them. CDR1 and CDR2 from the germline V gene are LNHDA and SQIVND (reference sequence). CDR3 length: 14 residues.

The rearrangement uses TRBV19 and TRBJ1-5; tentatively, D is TRBD1 (6 bases). CDR1 is LNHDA, CDR2 SQIVND, per germline (reference sequence). V dropped 1 base and J dropped 7 bases, with 14 bases sitting between them. This CDR3 spans 15 amino acids. The CDR3: CASSIVGQRGQPQHF. CDR3 nucleotide sequence: TGTGCCAGTAGTATAGTAGGACAGCGCGGGCAGCCCCAGCATTTT.

The chain carries TRBV6-4 and TRBJ2-1; 10 bases align to TRBD1. Per the germline V gene, CDR1 is MRHNA and CDR2 is SNTAGT. J lost 8 bases, V lost 8 bases, and 6 bases had no gene match. This CDR3 contains 13 residues. CDR3 DNA: TGTGCCAGCTCCTCGACAGGGGGCGATGAGCAGTTCTTC. Amino acid sequence: CASSSTGGDEQFF.

The chain links TRBV2 to TRBJ1-3; D call uncertain. The length of the CDR3 is 15 residues. The V gene lost 1 base and the J gene lost 0 bases, with 7 bases spanning the gap. The germline gives CDR1 SNHLY, CDR2 FYNNEI. CDR3 bases: TGTGCCAGCAGTGAAGTGGGCACCTCTGGAAACACCATATATTTT. It encodes CASSEVGTSGNTIYF. Together with reference TRBV2 and TRBJ1-3, the CDR3 gives the full variable domain: EPEVTQTPSHQVTQMGQEVILRCVPISNHLYFYWYRQILGQKVEFLVSFYNNEISEKSEIFDDQFSVERPDGSNFTLKIRSTKLEDSAMYFCASSEVGTSGNTIYFGEGSWLTVV.

The V call is TRBV4-2, the J call TRBJ1-1; 10 nucleotides match TRBD1. V shed 2 bases and J 5 bases; nucleotides not matched to a gene: 2. This CDR3 contains 14 residues. Germline assignment: CDR1 LGHNA and CDR2 YNFKEQ. Here the CDR3 DNA reads TGTGCCAGCAGCCAAAGGACAGGGGGAACTGAAGCTTTCTTT. This gives the protein CASSQRTGGTEAFF.

CDR3 sequence: CASSLEGRANYGYTF. In DNA, the CDR3 is TGTGCCAGCAGTTTAGAGGGGAGAGCTAACTATGGCTACACCTTC. This chain links TRBV27 with TRBJ1-2; tentative D call: TRBD1 (5 bases). CDR1 and CDR2 (germline): MNHEY, SMNVEV (reference sequence). The CDR3 is 15 amino acids. V lost 2 bases, J lost 0 bases, and 10 bases lay in between.

The chain recombines TRBV6-1 with TRBJ2-5; 9 bases map to TRBD1. With V trimmed by 6 bases and J by 5 bases, 4 bases remained unmatched. Germline V gene sequence: CDR1 MNHNS, CDR2 SASEGT. This CDR3 is built from 13 residues. The DNA for the CDR3 is TGTGCCAGCAGAGTAGGGACAGGGGAGACCCAGTACTTC. Encoded protein: CASRVGTGETQYF.

V usage is TRBV28 and J usage is TRBJ1-1; TRBD1 matches 8 bases. The CDR3 runs 15 residues. In germline, CDR1 is MDHEN, CDR2 SYDVKM. J was trimmed by 1 base and V by 6 bases; bases with no gene match: 7. CDR3 DNA: TGTGCCAGCAGCCCCTCCGGGACAGGGAACACTGAAGCTTTCTTT. Protein: CASSPSGTGNTEAFF.

The chain combines TRBV9 with TRBJ2-1; TRBD2 matches at 11 bases. The germline CDR1 and CDR2 sequences are SGDLS and YYNGEE. This CDR3 has 17 amino acids. The ends lost 3 bases at V and 5 bases at J; junction bases unmatched: 10. The chain's CDR3 is CASSARLLAGDNNEQFF. CDR3 DNA: TGTGCCAGCAGCGCCAGGTTACTAGCGGGGGATAACAATGAGCAGTTCTTC.

V is TRBV28 and J is TRBJ1-2; perhaps TRBD1 as D (6 bases). The V gene's germline CDR1 is MDHEN and CDR2 SYDVKM. The V gene lost 2 bases and the J gene lost 4 bases, with 17 bases spanning the gap. The CDR3 loop spans 16 amino acids. CDR3 protein: CASSLIGVGTSYGYTF. In DNA form, the CDR3 reads TGTGCCAGCAGTTTAATTGGTGTTGGGACAAGCTATGGCTACACCTTC.